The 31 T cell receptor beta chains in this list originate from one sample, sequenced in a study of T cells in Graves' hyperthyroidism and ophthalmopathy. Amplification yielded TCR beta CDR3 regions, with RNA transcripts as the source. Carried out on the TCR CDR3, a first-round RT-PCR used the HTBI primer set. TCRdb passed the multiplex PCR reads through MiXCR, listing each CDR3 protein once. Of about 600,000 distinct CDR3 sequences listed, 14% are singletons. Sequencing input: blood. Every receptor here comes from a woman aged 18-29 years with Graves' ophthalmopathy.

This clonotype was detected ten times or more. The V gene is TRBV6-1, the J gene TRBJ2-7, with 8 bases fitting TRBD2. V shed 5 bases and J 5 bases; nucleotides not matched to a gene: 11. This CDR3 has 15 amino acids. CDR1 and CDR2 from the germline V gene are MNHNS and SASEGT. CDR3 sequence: CASSFSGSRTHEQYF. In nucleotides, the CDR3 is TGTGCCAGCAGTTTCAGCGGGAGTCGTACCCACGAGCAGTACTTC.

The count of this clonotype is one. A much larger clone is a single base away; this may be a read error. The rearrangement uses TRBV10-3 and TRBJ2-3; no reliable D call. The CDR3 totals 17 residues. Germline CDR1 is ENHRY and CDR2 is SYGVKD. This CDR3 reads CAISESMRSGQSDTQCF. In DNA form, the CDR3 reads TGTGCCATCAGTGAGTCGATGAGATCGGGTCAGTCAGATACGCAGTGTTTT.

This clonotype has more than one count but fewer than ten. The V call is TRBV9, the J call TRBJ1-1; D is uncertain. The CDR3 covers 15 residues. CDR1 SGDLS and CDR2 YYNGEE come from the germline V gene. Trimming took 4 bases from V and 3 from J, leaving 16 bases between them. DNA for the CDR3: TGTGCCAGCAGCCCCCCCCCGGGCACCCACACTGAAGCTTTCTTT. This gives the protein CASSPPPGTHTEAFF.

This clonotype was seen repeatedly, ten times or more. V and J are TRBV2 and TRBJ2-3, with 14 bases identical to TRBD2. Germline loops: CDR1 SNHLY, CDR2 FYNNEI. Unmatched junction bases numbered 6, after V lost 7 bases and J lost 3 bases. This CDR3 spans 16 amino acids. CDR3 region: CASTGTSGSGTDTQYF. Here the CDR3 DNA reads TGTGCCAGCACGGGGACTAGCGGGAGCGGGACAGATACGCAGTATTTT.

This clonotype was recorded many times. CDR3 sequence (DNA): TGTGCCAGCAGCCCAAGTCTCGGAGCGGAGGCGTTACGAAAAGTAAGGGCTTTCTTT. Its translation: CASSPSLGAEALRKVRAFF. This chain joins TRBV7-2 and TRBJ1-1; D remains unclear. The germline CDR1 and CDR2 sequences are SGHTA and FQGNSA. Trimming stripped 5 bases from V and 11 bases from J, with 36 bases between. The CDR3 contains 19 residues.

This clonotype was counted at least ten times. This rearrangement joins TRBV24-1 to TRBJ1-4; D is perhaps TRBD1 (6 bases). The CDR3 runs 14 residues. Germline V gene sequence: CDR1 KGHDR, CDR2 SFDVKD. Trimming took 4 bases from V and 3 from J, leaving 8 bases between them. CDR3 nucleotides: TGTGCCACCAGTGAGGGGGCGGCTAATGAAAAACTGTTTTTT. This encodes CATSEGAANEKLFF.

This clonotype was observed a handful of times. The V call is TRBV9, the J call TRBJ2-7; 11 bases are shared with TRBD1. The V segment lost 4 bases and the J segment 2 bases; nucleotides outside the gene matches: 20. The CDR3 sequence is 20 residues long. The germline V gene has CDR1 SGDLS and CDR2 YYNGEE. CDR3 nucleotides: TGTGCCAGCAGCCCCAGTTGGGAAAATCCGGGACAGGGGGTTGCCTACGAGCAGTACTTC. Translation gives CASSPSWENPGQGVAYEQYF.

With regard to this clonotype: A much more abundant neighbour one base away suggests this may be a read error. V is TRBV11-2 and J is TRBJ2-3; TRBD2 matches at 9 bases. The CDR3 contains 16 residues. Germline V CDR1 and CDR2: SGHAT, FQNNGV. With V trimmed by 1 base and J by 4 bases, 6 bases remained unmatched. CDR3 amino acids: CASSLVASGIADTQYF. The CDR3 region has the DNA TGTGCCAGCAGCTTAGTGGCTAGCGGGATAGCAGATACGCAGTATTTT.

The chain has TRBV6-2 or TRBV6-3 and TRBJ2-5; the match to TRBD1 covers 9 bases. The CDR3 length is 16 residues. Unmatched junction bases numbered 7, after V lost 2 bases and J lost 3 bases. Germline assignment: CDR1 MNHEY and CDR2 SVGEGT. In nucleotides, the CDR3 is TGTGCCAGCAGTTACCCGACAGGGGGAGGGGAAGAGACCCAGTACTTC. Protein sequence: CASSYPTGGGEETQYF.

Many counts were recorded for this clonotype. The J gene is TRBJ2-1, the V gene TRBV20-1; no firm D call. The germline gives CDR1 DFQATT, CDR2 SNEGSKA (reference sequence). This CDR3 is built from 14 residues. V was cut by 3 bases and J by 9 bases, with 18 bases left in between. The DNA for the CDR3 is TGCAGTGCTAGTCCGGGCGTAACTTGGGGTGAGCAGTTCTTC. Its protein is CSASPGVTWGEQFF.

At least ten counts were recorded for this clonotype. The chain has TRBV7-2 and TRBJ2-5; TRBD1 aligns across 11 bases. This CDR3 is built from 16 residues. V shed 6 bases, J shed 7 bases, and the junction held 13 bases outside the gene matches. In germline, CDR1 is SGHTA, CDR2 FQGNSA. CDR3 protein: CASRPPGTGGFGTQYF. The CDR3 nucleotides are TGTGCCAGCAGGCCCCCCGGGACAGGGGGATTTGGGACCCAGTACTTC.

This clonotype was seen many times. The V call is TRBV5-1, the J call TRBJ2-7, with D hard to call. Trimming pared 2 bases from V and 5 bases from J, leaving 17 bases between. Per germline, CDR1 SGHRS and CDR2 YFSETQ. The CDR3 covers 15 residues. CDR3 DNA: TGCGCCAGCAGCTTATCGGCAGGAGATTGGAACGAGCAGTACTTC. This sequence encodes CASSLSAGDWNEQYF.

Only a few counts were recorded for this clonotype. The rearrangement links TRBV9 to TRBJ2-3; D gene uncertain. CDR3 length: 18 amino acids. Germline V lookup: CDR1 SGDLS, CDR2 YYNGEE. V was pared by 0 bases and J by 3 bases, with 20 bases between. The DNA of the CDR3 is TGTGCCAGCAGCGTAGACCCACTCGACTCCCCGCTGACAGATACGCAGTATTTT. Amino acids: CASSVDPLDSPLTDTQYF.

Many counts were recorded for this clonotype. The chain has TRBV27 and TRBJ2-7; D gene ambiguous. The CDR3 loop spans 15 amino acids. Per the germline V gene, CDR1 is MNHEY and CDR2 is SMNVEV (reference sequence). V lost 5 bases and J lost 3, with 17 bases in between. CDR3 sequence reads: CASSPTAALHYEQYF. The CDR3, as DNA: TGTGCCAGCAGTCCTACCGCCGCGCTCCACTACGAGCAGTACTTC.

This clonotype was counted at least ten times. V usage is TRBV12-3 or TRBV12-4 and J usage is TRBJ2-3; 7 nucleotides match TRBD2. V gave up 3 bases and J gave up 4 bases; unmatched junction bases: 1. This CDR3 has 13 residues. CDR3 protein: CASSLGGADTQYF. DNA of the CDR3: TGTGCCAGCAGTTTGGGGGGGGCAGATACGCAGTATTTT.

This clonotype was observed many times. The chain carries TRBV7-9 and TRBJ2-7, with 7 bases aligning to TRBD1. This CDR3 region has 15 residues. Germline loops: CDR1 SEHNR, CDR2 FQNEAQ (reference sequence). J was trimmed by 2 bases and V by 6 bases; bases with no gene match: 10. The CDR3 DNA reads TGTGCCAGCAGAACCTCGGGACAGCGAACCTACGAGCAGTACTTC. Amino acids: CASRTSGQRTYEQYF.

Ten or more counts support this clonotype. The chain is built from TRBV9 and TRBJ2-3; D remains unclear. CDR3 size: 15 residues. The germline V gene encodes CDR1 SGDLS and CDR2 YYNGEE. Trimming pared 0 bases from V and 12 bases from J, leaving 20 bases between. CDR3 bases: TGTGCCAGCAGCGTAGGACGTCCCACTACCCATATTCAGTATTTT. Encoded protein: CASSVGRPTTHIQYF.

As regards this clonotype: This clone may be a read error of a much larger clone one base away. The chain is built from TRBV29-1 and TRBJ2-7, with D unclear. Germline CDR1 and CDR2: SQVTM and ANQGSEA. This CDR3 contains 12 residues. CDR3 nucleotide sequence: TGCAGCGTTGGTAAGGAGTTCTACGGGCAGTACTTC. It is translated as CSVGKEFYGQYF.

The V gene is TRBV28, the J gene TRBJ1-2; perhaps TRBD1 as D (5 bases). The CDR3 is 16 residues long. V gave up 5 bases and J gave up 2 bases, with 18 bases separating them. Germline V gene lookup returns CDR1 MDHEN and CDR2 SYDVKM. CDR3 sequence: CASSPSLGAPNYGYTF. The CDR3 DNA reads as TGTGCCAGCAGTCCCTCCCTCGGGGCGCCAAACTATGGCTACACCTTC.

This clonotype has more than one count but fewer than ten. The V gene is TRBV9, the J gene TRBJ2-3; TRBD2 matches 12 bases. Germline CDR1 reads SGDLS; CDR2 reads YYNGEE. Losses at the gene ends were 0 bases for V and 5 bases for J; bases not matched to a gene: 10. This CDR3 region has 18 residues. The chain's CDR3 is CASSVEGLAGGPVDTQYF. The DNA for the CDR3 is TGTGCCAGCAGCGTAGAAGGTCTAGCGGGAGGGCCAGTAGATACGCAGTATTTT. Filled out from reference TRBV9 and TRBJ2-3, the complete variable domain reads DSGVTQTPKHLITATGQRVTLRCSPRSGDLSVYWYQQSLDQGLQFLIQYYNGEERAKGNILERFSAQQFPDLHSELNLSSLELGDSALYFCASSVEGLAGGPVDTQYFGPGTRLTVL.

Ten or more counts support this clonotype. CDR3 DNA: TGTGCCAGCAGTTTACCCCGACAGGGGGTAGGCACTGAAGCTTTCTTT. It is translated as CASSLPRQGVGTEAFF. The J gene is TRBJ1-1, the V gene TRBV28; 9 positions agree with TRBD1. The germline CDR1 and CDR2 sequences are MDHEN and SYDVKM. The CDR3 contains 16 residues. After removal of 2 bases from V and 4 bases from J, the junction contained 8 bases not matched to a gene.

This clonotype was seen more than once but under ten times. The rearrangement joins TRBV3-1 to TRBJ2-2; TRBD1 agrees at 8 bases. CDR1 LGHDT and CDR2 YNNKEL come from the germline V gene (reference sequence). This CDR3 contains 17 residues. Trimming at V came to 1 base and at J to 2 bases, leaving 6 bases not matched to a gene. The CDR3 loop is CASSQAGRGLNTGELFF. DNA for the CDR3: TGTGCCAGCAGCCAAGCGGGCAGGGGGCTCAACACCGGGGAGCTGTTTTTT.

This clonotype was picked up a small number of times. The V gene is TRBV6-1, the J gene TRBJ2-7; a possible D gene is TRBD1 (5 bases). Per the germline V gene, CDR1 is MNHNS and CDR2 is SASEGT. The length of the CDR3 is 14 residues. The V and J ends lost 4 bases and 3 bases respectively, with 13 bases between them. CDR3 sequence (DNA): TGTGCCAGCAGTGGTCTTGTGACAGACTACGAGCAGTACTTC. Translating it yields CASSGLVTDYEQYF.

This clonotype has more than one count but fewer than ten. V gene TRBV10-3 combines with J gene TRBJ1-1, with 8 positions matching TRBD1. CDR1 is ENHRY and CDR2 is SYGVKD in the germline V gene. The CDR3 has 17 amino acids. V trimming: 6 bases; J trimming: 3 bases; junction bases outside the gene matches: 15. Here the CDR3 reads CAISGKLSQTGDTEAFF. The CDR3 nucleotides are TGTGCCATCAGCGGTAAGCTGTCTCAGACAGGGGACACTGAAGCTTTCTTT.

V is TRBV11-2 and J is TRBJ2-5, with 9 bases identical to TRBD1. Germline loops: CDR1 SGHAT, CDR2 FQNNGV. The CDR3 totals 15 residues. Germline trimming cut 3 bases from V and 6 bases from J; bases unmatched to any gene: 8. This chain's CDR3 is CASSFPGQGFQTQYF. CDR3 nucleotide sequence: TGTGCCAGCAGCTTCCCGGGACAGGGTTTTCAGACCCAGTACTTC.

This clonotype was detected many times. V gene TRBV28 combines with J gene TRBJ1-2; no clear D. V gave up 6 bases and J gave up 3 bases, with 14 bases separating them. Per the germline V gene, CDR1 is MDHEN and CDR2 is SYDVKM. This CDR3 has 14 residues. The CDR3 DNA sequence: TGTGCCAGCAGGCAAACCCGATGGGACTATGGCTACACCTTC. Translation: CASRQTRWDYGYTF.

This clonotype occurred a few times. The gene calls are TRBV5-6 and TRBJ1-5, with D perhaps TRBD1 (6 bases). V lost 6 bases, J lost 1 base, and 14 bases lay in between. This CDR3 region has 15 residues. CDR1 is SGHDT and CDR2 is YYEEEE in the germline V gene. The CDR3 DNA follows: TGTGCCAGCAACCCACAGGGTTTCAGCAATCAGCCCCAGCATTTT. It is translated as CASNPQGFSNQPQHF.

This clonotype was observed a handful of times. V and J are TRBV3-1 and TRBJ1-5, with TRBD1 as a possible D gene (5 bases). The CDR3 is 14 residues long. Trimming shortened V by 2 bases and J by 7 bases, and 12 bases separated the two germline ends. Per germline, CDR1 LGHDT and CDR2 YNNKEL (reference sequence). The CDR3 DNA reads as TGTGCCAGCAGCCAATCGAGGGGCGACCAGCCCCAGCATTTT. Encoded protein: CASSQSRGDQPQHF.

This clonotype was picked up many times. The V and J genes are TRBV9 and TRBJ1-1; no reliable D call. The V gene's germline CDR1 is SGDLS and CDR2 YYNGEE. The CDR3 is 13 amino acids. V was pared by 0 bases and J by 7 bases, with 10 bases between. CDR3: CASSVGAAGEAFF. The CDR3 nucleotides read TGTGCCAGCAGCGTAGGGGCGGCGGGTGAAGCTTTCTTT.

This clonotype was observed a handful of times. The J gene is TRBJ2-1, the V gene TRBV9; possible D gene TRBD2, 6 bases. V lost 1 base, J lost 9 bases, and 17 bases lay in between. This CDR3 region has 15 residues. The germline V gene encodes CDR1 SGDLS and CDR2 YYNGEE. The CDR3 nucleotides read TGTGCCAGCAGCGTAAGGCGGGACCCTATCCCTGAGCAGTTCTTC. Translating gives CASSVRRDPIPEQFF. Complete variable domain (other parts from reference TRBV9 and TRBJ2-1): DSGVTQTPKHLITATGQRVTLRCSPRSGDLSVYWYQQSLDQGLQFLIQYYNGEERAKGNILERFSAQQFPDLHSELNLSSLELGDSALYFCASSVRRDPIPEQFFGPGTRLTVL.

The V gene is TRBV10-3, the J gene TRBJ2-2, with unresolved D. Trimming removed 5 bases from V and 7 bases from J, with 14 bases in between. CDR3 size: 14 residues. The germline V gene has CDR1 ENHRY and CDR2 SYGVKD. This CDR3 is CAISYKGMDGELFF. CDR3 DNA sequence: TGTGCCATCAGTTACAAGGGAATGGACGGGGAGCTGTTTTTT.